These 5 T cell receptor beta chains originate from one sample sequenced in a study of OX40 agonist ivuxolimab in advanced cancers. Sequencing was performed with immunoSEQ multiplex PCR; in TCRdb, only in-frame clones are kept and a portion is missing. The sample consists of around 70,000 clones, around 83% of them appearing once. The source material was CD4+ or CD8+ T cells sorted from blood, sampled in a trial of the OX40 agonist ivuxolimab. These receptor sequences come from an adult with an advanced solid tumor such as melanoma, head and neck, liver or kidney cancer.

The chain couples TRBV7-9 to TRBJ2-2; D possibly corresponds to TRBD2 (6 bases). The V and J ends lost 7 bases and 6 bases respectively, with 18 bases between them. This CDR3 spans 15 amino acids. In germline, CDR1 is SEHNR, CDR2 FQNEAQ (reference sequence). The DNA for the CDR3 is TGTGCCAGCATCCCGACTAGGAGGCTTCCCGGGGAGCTGTTTTTT. Translating gives CASIPTRRLPGELFF.

This rearrangement joins TRBV6-5 to TRBJ2-3; D call uncertain. The CDR3 loop spans 11 amino acids. Germline V gives CDR1 MNHEY, CDR2 SVGAGI. V dropped 0 bases and J dropped 7 bases, with 2 bases sitting between them. CDR3 amino acids: CASSYSYTQYF. DNA of the CDR3: TGTGCCAGCAGTTACTCCTATACGCAGTATTTT.

J is TRBJ2-1 and V is TRBV21-1; the table calls TRBD2, which could not be checked here. TRBV21-1 is deemed a pseudogene. This CDR3 is 17 amino acids long. This chain's CDR3 is CASSKAKLALGYNEQFF. In DNA, the CDR3 is TGTGCCAGCAGCAAAGCGAAGCTGGCACTAGGGTACAATGAGCAGTTCTTC.

V gene TRBV28 combines with J gene TRBJ1-1; D is uncertain. The V gene's germline CDR1 is MDHEN and CDR2 SYDVKM. This CDR3 contains 13 residues. The germline V and J ends were trimmed by 6 bases and 1 base, with 9 bases remaining between them. CDR3: CASRAVWNTEAFF. DNA of the CDR3: TGTGCCAGCAGAGCGGTTTGGAACACTGAAGCTTTCTTT.

The CDR3 is CASSFLGGSYNEQFF. The CDR3 DNA sequence: TGTGCCAGCAGCTTCTTAGGGGGTTCCTACAATGAGCAGTTCTTC. The J gene is TRBJ2-1, the V gene TRBV7-2; weak D call: TRBD1 (6 bases). The CDR3 covers 15 residues. The germline CDR1 and CDR2 sequences are SGHTA and FQGNSA. Trimming removed 3 bases from V and 1 base from J, with 10 bases in between.